Listed below are T cell receptor beta chains from one sample, sequenced in a study of T cells in Graves' hyperthyroidism and ophthalmopathy. One entry per CDR3 protein results from TCRdb running MiXCR on the multiplex PCR reads. The data contain 600,000 to 650,000 distinct CDR3 sequences, 20% of them seen just once; the ten biggest clones take up roughly 30%. The sample consisted of blood. All receptors derive from a man under 40 with Graves' ophthalmopathy. The CDR3 runs from the conserved cysteine through the conserved F or W. Fields, in order: D gene, clone size, V gene, J gene, CDR3 DNA, CDR3 protein. The D gene is left open where the match is weak. Clone size is stated in some rows and not others, as once, few, many or a class when expanded.

-,many,TRBV7-8,TRBJ1-6,TGTGCCAGCAGAGTCACTTCACAGGGAAACTCACCCCTCCACTTT,CASRVTSQGNSPLHF
TRBD1,-,TRBV18,TRBJ1-6,TGTGCCAGCTCACCCGGACAGGGTGGGAATTCACCCCTCCACTTT,CASSPGQGGNSPLHF
TRBD1,-,TRBV19,TRBJ2-7,TGTGCCAGTAGTTCTAAGGGGACAGTCTACGAGCAGTACTTC,CASSSKGTVYEQYF
-,-,TRBV5-8,TRBJ2-2,TGTGCCAGCAGCTTGAGTCTTCGGACCTCCACCGGGGAGCTGTTTTTT,CASSLSLRTSTGELFF
-,many,TRBV28,TRBJ2-4,TGTGCCAGCAGTTCCGGGGCGGCAGGGCGATACAAAAACATTCAGTACTTC,CASSSGAAGRYKNIQYF
TRBD2,few,TRBV4-1,TRBJ2-5,TGCGCCAGCAGCTCCCTAGCGGGAGTCGGGGAGACCCAGTACTTC,CASSSLAGVGETQYF
TRBD1,many,TRBV5-8,TRBJ2-7,TGTGCCAGCAAGACTGCCGGGACAGGGTTCGGGGAGCAGTACTTC,CASKTAGTGFGEQYF
-,-,TRBV20-1,TRBJ2-7,TGCAGTGCTTCCGGACTAGGGGGCGGGAGAGTTTACGAGCAGTACTTC,CSASGLGGGRVYEQYF
-,few,TRBV28,TRBJ1-6,TGTGCCAGCAGCCCCAGACGAGATGATAATTCACCCCTCCACTTT,CASSPRRDDNSPLHF
-,many,TRBV12-3/TRBV12-4,TRBJ1-1,TGTGCCAGCAGCCCGCCGGGACGGTACACTGAAGCTTTCTTT,CASSPPGRYTEAFF
TRBD1,many,TRBV27,TRBJ2-7,TGTGCCAGCAGACGGGGACAGGGATCCTACGAGCAGTACTTC,CASRRGQGSYEQYF
-,-,TRBV25-1,TRBJ2-1,TGTGCCAGCAGTGTTCTCCCCTGGACAGAGTACAATGAGCAGTTCTTC,CASSVLPWTEYNEQFF
TRBD2,-,TRBV4-3,TRBJ2-3,TGCGCCAGCAGCCAAGGGTTAGCGGGAGCGGGTGTTGATACGCAGTATTTT,CASSQGLAGAGVDTQYF
-,few,TRBV18,TRBJ1-5,TGTGCCAGCTCACAAGGTTTCTATAGCAATCAGCCCCAGCATTTT,CASSQGFYSNQPQHF
-,few,TRBV28,TRBJ2-7,TGTGCCAGCAGAACCCGGGACGCTTGCAAGCAGTACTTC,CASRTRDACKQYF
-,-,TRBV15,TRBJ1-4,TGTGCCACCAGCAGAATTGGACAGCGTAATGAAAAACTGTTTTTT,CATSRIGQRNEKLFF
TRBD2,once,TRBV15,TRBJ2-5,TGTGCCACCAGCACCAACCCCAGCGGGAAGGAGACCCAGTACTTC,CATSTNPSGKETQYF
-,-,TRBV12-3/TRBV12-4,TRBJ2-7,TGTGCCAGCAGTGCACTTAGACAGAGTACCTACGAGCAGTACTTC,CASSALRQSTYEQYF
-,-,TRBV5-1,TRBJ1-5,TGCGCCAGCAGCTTGGGACCTACAGGTTCCAATCAGCCCCAGCATTTT,CASSLGPTGSNQPQHF
TRBD2,many,TRBV6-2/TRBV6-3,TRBJ2-7,TGTGCCAGCAGTTACGATCGAGCGGGAGGTTTGGACGAGCAGTACTTC,CASSYDRAGGLDEQYF
-,-,TRBV2,TRBJ1-5,TGTGCCAGCAGTGGAGAAGGGAATCAGCCCCAGCATTTT,CASSGEGNQPQHF
-,few,TRBV4-2,TRBJ1-5,TGTGCCAGCAGCCAAGAAGAACAGGGCAATCAGCCCCAGCATTTT,CASSQEEQGNQPQHF
-,-,TRBV19,TRBJ1-1,TGTGCCAGTAGTATATGGCGGCGGCGGGATGTAGAAGCTTTCTTT,CASSIWRRRDVEAFF
TRBD2,-,TRBV19,TRBJ2-1,TGTGCCAGTTGCCAACTAGCGGGGTACAATGAGCAGTTCTTC,CASCQLAGYNEQFF
TRBD2,-,TRBV4-1,TRBJ2-5,TGCGCCAGCAGCCAAGGGGGGGGAGGACTAGCGTCAGAGACCCAGTACTTC,CASSQGGGGLASETQYF
TRBD1,-,TRBV28,TRBJ2-1,TGTGCCAGCAGTTTCTTGGACAGGGGGCTCAATGAGCAGTTCTTC,CASSFLDRGLNEQFF
-,few,TRBV19,TRBJ1-2,TGTGCCAGTAGTATGAAGGGGATTGATGGCTACACCTTC,CASSMKGIDGYTF
-,few,TRBV3-1,TRBJ2-7,TGTGCCAGCAGCCAGACAGACGTCGAGCAGTACTTC,CASSQTDVEQYF
TRBD1,-,TRBV28,TRBJ2-3,TGTGCCAGCAGGGAGACAGGGGGCACAGATACGCAGTATTTT,CASRETGGTDTQYF
-,-,TRBV10-3,TRBJ2-1,TGTGCCATCACACGGGAAGAGGGTTTCTACAATGAGCAGTTCTTC,CAITREEGFYNEQFF
TRBD1,many,TRBV7-6,TRBJ1-5,TGTGCCAGCAGCTTAGGACAGGGGGCCTACAATCAGCCCCAGCATTTT,CASSLGQGAYNQPQHF
-,-,TRBV4-1,TRBJ1-2,TGCGCCAGCAGCCTACCGTCGGCCCTAGCGGGATACACCTTC,CASSLPSALAGYTF